This entry lists 6 T cell receptor beta chains sequenced from one sample in a study of shared clonotypes between healthy human individuals (TCRdb year 2020). The library was produced with the immunoSEQ multiplex PCR assay. Held by TCRdb, this immuneACCESS table contains in-frame sequences only and omits some clones. Under half of the omission traces to an unresolved V gene where checked; the cause of the rest is unknown. Across this sample there are approximately 2.5 million clones, with 90% to 95% seen only once. The ten largest account for about 0.13% of the sample. Specimen: naive CD4+ T cells sorted from blood. Reading the label with the study, this specimen's cell subset or site is: CD45RA+ positively selected. The receptors come from a man aged 18 to 29 in good health.

The chain links TRBV19 to TRBJ2-3; D remains ambiguous. Trimming left V 5 bases short and J 1 base short, with 10 bases between. CDR3 size: 14 residues. The V gene's germline CDR1 is LNHDA and CDR2 SQIVND (reference sequence). CDR3 protein: CASSLQVGTDTQYF. The CDR3 nucleotides are TGTGCCAGTAGTCTTCAGGTTGGCACAGATACGCAGTATTTT.

CDR3 protein: CASFGIFSGANVLTF. CDR3 bases: TGTGCCAGCTTCGGCATTTTCTCTGGGGCCAACGTCCTGACTTTC. The chain links TRBV6-1 to TRBJ2-6; no clear D gene. The V gene lost 8 bases and the J gene lost 0 bases, with 11 bases spanning the gap. Germline V gene data show CDR1 as MNHNS and CDR2 as SASEGT. CDR3 length equals 15 residues.

Regarding this clone: Other DNA sequences in this specimen translate into the identical CDR3. The chain is built from TRBV5-1 and TRBJ1-6; perhaps TRBD1 as D (5 bases). The V gene's germline CDR1 is SGHRS and CDR2 YFSETQ. This CDR3 comprises 15 residues. V was shortened by 0 bases and J by 1 base, with 5 bases between the two germline ends. DNA for the CDR3: TGCGCCAGCAGCTTGGACAGGTCCTATAATTCACCCCTCCACTTT. Translating gives CASSLDRSYNSPLHF.

The chain uses TRBV5-6 and TRBJ1-2; D is uncertain. Trimming shortened V by 1 base and J by 6 bases, and 10 bases separated the two germline ends. The germline V gene has CDR1 SGHDT and CDR2 YYEEEE. This CDR3 has 13 amino acids. In DNA, the CDR3 is TGTGCCAGCAGCTTGATGACAACTAATGGCTACACCTTC. It specifies CASSLMTTNGYTF.

V usage is TRBV2 and J usage is TRBJ1-2; 9 nucleotides align to TRBD1. Germline CDR1 SNHLY, CDR2 FYNNEI. The CDR3 totals 12 residues. With V trimmed by 7 bases and J by 9 bases, 6 bases remained unmatched. In nucleotides, the CDR3 is TGTGCCAGCATTCCGGACAGGGGACGCTACACCTTC. The encoded protein is CASIPDRGRYTF. Together with reference TRBV2 and TRBJ1-2, the CDR3 gives the full variable domain: EPEVTQTPSHQVTQMGQEVILRCVPISNHLYFYWYRQILGQKVEFLVSFYNNEISEKSEIFDDQFSVERPDGSNFTLKIRSTKLEDSAMYFCASIPDRGRYTFGSGTRLTVV.

The CDR3 reads CASSLGGQGAPGYTF. CDR3 nucleotides: TGTGCCAGCAGCTTGGGGGGACAGGGGGCCCCAGGCTACACCTTC. The chain is built from TRBV5-4 and TRBJ1-2, with 12 nucleotides matching TRBD1. Germline CDR1 SGHNT, CDR2 YYREEE (reference sequence). The CDR3 runs to 15 residues. V lost 0 bases, J lost 8 bases, and 5 bases stayed unmatched.